Each of the 11 T cell receptor beta chains below was sequenced from the same sample in a study of monozygotic twins with inflammatory bowel disease (dated by TCRdb to the late 2010s). Libraries were prepared through 5' RACE. TCRdb names Illumina HiSeq 2500 as the instrument used. With the reads reprocessed by TCRdb, a single entry stands for each CDR3 protein sequence and no DNA is reported. The sample has approximately 380,000 distinct CDR3 sequences on record. The ten biggest clones cover 2% to 3% of the sample. The sequenced material came from blood. The source of these receptors is a human donor with ulcerative colitis or Crohn's disease, or a healthy co-twin of an affected twin (not recorded which).

The chain has TRBV9 and TRBJ2-7. The length of the CDR3 is 12 residues. Germline values: CDR1 SGDLS, CDR2 YYNGEE. The chain's CDR3 is CASSVAESEQYF.

The J gene is TRBJ2-5, the V gene TRBV7-2. The CDR3 runs to 16 residues. Germline V CDR1 and CDR2: SGHTA, FQGNSA. The chain's CDR3 is CASSSYHLGTQETQYF.

The J gene is TRBJ1-5, the V gene TRBV20-1. The germline CDR1 and CDR2 sequences are DFQATT and SNEGSKA (reference sequence). The CDR3 has 15 amino acids. The CDR3 sequence: CSARDPGGEYQPQHF.

This sequence joins TRBV7-9 and TRBJ1-1. From germline, CDR1 is SEHNR and CDR2 FQNEAQ (reference sequence). This CDR3 has 14 amino acids. CDR3 amino acids: CASSSSSVETEAFF.

J is TRBJ2-7 and V is TRBV6-2 or TRBV6-3; checking the TCRdb D call of TRBD1 is not possible without DNA. This CDR3 is built from 13 residues. The germline CDR1 and CDR2 sequences are MNHEY and SVGEGT. CDR3 amino acids: CASSRQGTYEQYF.

J is TRBJ2-1 and V is TRBV18; TCRdb picks TRBD1, but there is no DNA to check that call. CDR1 KGHSH and CDR2 LQKENI come from the germline V gene. This CDR3 spans 12 amino acids. CDR3 protein: CASSRRVNEQFF.

The V and J genes are TRBV6-2 or TRBV6-3 and TRBJ2-7; the TCRdb D gene call, TRBD1, has no DNA to confirm it. Germline values: CDR1 MNHEY, CDR2 SVGEGT. The CDR3 is 14 residues long. Here the CDR3 reads CASSPRQGIYEQYF.

The gene calls are TRBV7-2 and TRBJ2-5; TCRdb's D call, TRBD2, is unchecked because there is no DNA. Germline V gene sequence: CDR1 SGHTA, CDR2 FQGNSA. CDR3 length: 15 amino acids. Here the CDR3 reads CASSSPGLARETQYF.

The chain's CDR3 is CASRETGKRYEQYF. J is TRBJ2-7 and V is TRBV27; the TCRdb D gene call, TRBD1, has no DNA to confirm it. Per germline, CDR1 MNHEY and CDR2 SMNVEV (reference sequence). CDR3 size: 14 residues.

The chain couples TRBV7-3 to TRBJ1-1; the TCRdb call, TRBD1, lacks DNA for checking. The CDR3 runs to 18 residues. Per germline, CDR1 SGHTA and CDR2 FQGTGA. CDR3 region: CASSALRPGTGVNTEAFF.

This chain joins TRBV2 and TRBJ2-7; with no DNA, the TCRdb D assignment of TRBD1 cannot be verified. The germline gives CDR1 SNHLY, CDR2 FYNNEI. The CDR3 contains 12 residues. The CDR3: CASVPGGYEQYF.